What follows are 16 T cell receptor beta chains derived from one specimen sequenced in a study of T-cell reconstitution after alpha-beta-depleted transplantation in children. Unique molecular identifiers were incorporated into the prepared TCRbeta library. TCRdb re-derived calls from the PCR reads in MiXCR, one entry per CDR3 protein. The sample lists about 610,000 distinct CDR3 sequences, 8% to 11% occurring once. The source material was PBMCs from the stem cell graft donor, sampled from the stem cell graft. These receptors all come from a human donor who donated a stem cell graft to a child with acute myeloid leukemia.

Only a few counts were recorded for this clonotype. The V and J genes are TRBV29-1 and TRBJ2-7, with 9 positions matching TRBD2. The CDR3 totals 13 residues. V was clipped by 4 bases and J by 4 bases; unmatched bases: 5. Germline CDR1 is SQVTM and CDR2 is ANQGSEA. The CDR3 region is CSVGGGRAYEQYF. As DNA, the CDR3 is TGCAGCGTTGGGGGCGGGAGGGCATACGAGCAGTACTTC.

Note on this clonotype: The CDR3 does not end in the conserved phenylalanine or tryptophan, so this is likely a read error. This CDR3 is CSASRGRAANEQFS. DNA for the CDR3: TGCAGTGCTAGTCGCGGGAGGGCGGCCAATGAGCAGTTCTCC. The V call is TRBV20-1, the J call TRBJ2-1; 9 bases are shared with TRBD2. V shed 3 bases, J shed 6 bases, and the junction held 6 bases outside the gene matches. The length of the CDR3 is 14 residues. Looked up from germline, CDR1 is DFQATT and CDR2 is SNEGSKA (reference sequence).

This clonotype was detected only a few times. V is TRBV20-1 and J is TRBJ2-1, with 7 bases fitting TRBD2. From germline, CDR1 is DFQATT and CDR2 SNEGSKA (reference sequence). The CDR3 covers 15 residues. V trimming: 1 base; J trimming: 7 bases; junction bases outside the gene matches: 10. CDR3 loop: CSARGGTTGENEQFF. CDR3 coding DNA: TGCAGTGCTAGAGGAGGGACTACCGGTGAGAATGAGCAGTTCTTC.

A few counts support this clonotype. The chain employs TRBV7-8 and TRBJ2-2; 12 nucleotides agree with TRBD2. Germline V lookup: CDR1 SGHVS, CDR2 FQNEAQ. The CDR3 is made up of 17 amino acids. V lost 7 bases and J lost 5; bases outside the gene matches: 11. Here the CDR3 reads CASNRRLAGEGTGELFF. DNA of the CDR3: TGTGCCAGCAACCGACGACTAGCGGGAGAGGGAACCGGGGAGCTGTTTTTT.

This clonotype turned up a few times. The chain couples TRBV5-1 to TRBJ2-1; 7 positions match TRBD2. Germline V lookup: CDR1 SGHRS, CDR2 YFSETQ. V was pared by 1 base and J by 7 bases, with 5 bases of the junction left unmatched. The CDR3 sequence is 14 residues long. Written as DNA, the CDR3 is TGCGCCAGCAGCTTGAGGGAGGGCCATAATGAGCAGTTCTTC. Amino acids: CASSLREGHNEQFF.

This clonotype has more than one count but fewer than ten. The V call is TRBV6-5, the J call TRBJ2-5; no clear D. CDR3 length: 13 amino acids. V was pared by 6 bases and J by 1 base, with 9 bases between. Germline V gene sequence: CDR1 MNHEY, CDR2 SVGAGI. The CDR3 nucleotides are TGTGCCAGCAGATATACAATCCAAGAGACCCAGTACTTC. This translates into CASRYTIQETQYF.

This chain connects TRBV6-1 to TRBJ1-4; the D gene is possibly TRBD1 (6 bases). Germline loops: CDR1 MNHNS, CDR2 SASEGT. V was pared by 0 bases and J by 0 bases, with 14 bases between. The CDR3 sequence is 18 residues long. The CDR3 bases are TGTGCCAGCAGTGAAGCCGACCCAGGGGCACCAACTAATGAAAAACTGTTTTTT. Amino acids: CASSEADPGAPTNEKLFF.

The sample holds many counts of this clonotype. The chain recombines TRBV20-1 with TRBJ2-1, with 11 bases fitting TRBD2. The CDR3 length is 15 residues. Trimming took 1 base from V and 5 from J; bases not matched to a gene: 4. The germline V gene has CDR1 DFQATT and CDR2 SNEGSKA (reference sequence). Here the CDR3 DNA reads TGCAGTGCTAGAGTCGAGACTAGCGGGAACAATGAGCAGTTCTTC. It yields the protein CSARVETSGNNEQFF.

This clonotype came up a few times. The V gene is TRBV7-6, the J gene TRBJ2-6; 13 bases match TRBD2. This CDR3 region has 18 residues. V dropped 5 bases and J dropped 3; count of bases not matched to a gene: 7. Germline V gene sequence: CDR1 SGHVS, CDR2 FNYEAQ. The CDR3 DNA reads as TGTGCCAGCAGCCTCGGACTAGCGGGAGTAGGTGGGGCCAACGTCCTGACTTTC. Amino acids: CASSLGLAGVGGANVLTF. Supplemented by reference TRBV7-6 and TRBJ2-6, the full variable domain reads GAGVSQSPRYKVTKRGQDVALRCDPISGHVSLYWYRQALGQGPEFLTYFNYEAQQDKSGLPNDRFSAERPEGSISTLTIQRTEQRDSAMYRCASSLGLAGVGGANVLTFGAGSRLTVL.

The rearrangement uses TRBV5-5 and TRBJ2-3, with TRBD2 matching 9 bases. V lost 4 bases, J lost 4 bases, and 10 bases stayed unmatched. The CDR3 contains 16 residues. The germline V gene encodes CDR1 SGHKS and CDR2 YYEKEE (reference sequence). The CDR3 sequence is CASSPQMAGGADTQYF. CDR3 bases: TGTGCCAGCAGCCCGCAAATGGCGGGAGGGGCAGATACGCAGTATTTT.

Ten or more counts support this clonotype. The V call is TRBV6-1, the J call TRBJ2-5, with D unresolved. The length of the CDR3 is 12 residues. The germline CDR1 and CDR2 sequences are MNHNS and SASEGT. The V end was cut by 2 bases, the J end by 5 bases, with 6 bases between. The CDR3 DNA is TGTGCCAGCAGTGAACGTGGGGAGACCCAGTACTTC. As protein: CASSERGETQYF.

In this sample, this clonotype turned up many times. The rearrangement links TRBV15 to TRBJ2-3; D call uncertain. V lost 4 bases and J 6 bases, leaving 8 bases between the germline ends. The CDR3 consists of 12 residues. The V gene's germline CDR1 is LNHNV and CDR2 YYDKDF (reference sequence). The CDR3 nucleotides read TGTGCCACCAGCACAGCTCAGGATACGCAGTATTTT. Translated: CATSTAQDTQYF.

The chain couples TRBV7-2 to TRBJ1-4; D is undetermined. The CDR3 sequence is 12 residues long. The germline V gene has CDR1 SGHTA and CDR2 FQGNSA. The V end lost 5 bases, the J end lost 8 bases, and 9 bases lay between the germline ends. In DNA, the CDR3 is TGTGCCAGCAGCCAATGGAGGGAAAAACTGTTTTTT. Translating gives CASSQWREKLFF.

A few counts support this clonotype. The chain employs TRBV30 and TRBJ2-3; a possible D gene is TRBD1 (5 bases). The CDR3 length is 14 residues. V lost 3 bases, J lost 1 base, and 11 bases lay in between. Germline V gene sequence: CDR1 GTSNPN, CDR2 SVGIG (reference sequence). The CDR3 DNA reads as TGTGCCTGGAGCCGTCAGGGTCGCACAGATACGCAGTATTTT. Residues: CAWSRQGRTDTQYF. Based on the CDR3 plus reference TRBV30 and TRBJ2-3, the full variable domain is SQTIHQWPATLVQPVGSPLSLECTVEGTSNPNLYWYRQAAGRGLQLLFYSVGIGQISSEVPQNLSASRPQDRQFILSSKKLLLSDSGFYLCAWSRQGRTDTQYFGPGTRLTVL.

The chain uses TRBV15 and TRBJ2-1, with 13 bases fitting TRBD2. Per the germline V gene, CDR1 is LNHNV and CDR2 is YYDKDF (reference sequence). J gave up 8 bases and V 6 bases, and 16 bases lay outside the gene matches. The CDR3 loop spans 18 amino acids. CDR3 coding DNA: TGTGCCACCAGGCCGGGACTAGCGGGACTCCGGGGGCGGGATGAGCAGTTCTTC. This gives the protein CATRPGLAGLRGRDEQFF.

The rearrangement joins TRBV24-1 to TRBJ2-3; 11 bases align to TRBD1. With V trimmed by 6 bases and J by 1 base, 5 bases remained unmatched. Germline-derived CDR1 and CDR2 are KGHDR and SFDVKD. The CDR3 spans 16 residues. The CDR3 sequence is CATSTGQGARTDTQYF. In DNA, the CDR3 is TGTGCCACCAGTACCGGACAGGGGGCTCGCACAGATACGCAGTATTTT.